This T cell receptor (beta chain) stems from a study of Ad26.COV2.S vaccination and SARS-CoV-2 variants. Assay used: immunoSEQ multiplex PCR; TCRdb lists only in-frame clones, some missing. The sample includes roughly 250,000 clones, around 88% of them seen just once. V shed 5 bases and J 2 bases; nucleotides not matched to a gene: 3. The CDR3 spans 16 residues. CDR1 is MNHEY, CDR2 SVGEGT, per germline. The treatment: around 19 received Ad26.COV2.S at low or high dose, single or two shots; about 5 received placebo; per-sample allocation not given. After the first vaccine or placebo injection, samples were drawn on day 63.

The specimen comprised peripheral blood, sampled in a trial of Ad26.COV2.S vaccine versus placebo. This TCR was sampled from a person aged 18-60 years who received the Ad26.COV2.S COVID-19 vaccine or a placebo. V is TRBV6-2 or TRBV6-3 and J is TRBJ2-5, with 15 nucleotides matching TRBD2. DNA for the CDR3: TGTGCCAGCAGTCTGGGACTAGCGGGGGGACAAGAGACCCAGTACTTC. The encoded protein is CASSLGLAGGQETQYF.